These T cell receptor beta chains were read from a single sample in a study of blood T cell repertoires in COVID-19. TCRdb keeps only in-frame clones here, not all; method: immunoSEQ multiplex PCR. The top ten hold about 6.3% of the sample, which has roughly 100,000 clones, roughly 87% seen once. Material: peripheral blood. These receptors all stem from a human donor in a cohort sampled during active COVID-19. Each CDR3 is given with its conserved first and last residue. The order of the fields is J gene, D gene, V gene, clone size, CDR3 DNA, CDR3 protein. D genes are given only for firm matches. Clone size is not always given. Where it is, it says once, few, many or a class for expanded clones.

TRBJ2-3	.	TRBV3-1/TRBV3-2	.	TGTGCCAGCAGCCAGTCTAGCGTGGGCACAGATACGCAGTATTTT	CASSQSSVGTDTQYF
TRBJ1-1	.	TRBV24-1	.	TGTGCCACCAGTGGCGGGGGTTGGTCGTACACTGAAGCTTTCTTT	CATSGGGWSYTEAFF
TRBJ2-1	TRBD2	TRBV5-1	.	TGCGCCAGCAGCTTGGCCGGCAGCGGGAGCTACAATGAGCAGTTCTTC	CASSLAGSGSYNEQFF
TRBJ1-4	.	TRBV6-1	.	TGTGCCAGCAGTGAAACAGTCGCCACTAATGAAAAACTGTTTTTT	CASSETVATNEKLFF
TRBJ2-3	TRBD2	TRBV6-4	.	TGTGCCAGCAGTACTAGCGGGGGGGCCACAGATACGCAGTATTTT	CASSTSGGATDTQYF
TRBJ2-1	.	TRBV11-3	.	TGTGCCAGCAGCAGAGACAGTTACAATGAGCAGTTCTTC	CASSRDSYNEQFF
TRBJ2-7	.	TRBV7-9	few	TGTGCCAGCAGCCGTCCGTGGGGGCCCAATTACGAGCAGTACTTC	CASSRPWGPNYEQYF
TRBJ2-3	.	TRBV7-2	.	TGTGCCAGCAGCTCCACTCCTGGCGGGGGCCCCCTGATGAGTGATACGCAGTATTTT	CASSSTPGGGPLMSDTQYF
TRBJ1-1	.	TRBV16	medium-sized	TGTGCCAGCAGCCAATCCGGTAACACTGAAGCTTTCTTT	CASSQSGNTEAFF
TRBJ2-7	.	TRBV4-1	.	TGCGCCAGCAGCCAAGTTCAGGGAACCTACGAGCAGTACTTC	CASSQVQGTYEQYF
TRBJ1-1	.	TRBV5-5	few	TGTGCCAGCAGCTTGGGCCTGGAGGGGGAAGCTTTCTTT	CASSLGLEGEAFF
TRBJ2-5	.	TRBV6-5	.	TGTGCCAGCAGTTCACAAGAGACCCAGTACTTC	CASSSQETQYF
TRBJ2-7	.	TRBV24-1	few	TGTGCCACCAGTGGCCCCGGACAGTTAAGCGAGCAGTACTTC	CATSGPGQLSEQYF
TRBJ2-3	TRBD1	TRBV23-1	.	TGCGCCAGCAGTCAATCCTACAGGGGTACCACAGATACGCAGTATTTT	CASSQSYRGTTDTQYF
TRBJ1-5	.	TRBV7-2	.	TGTGCCAGCAGCTTAGAGGGTCAGGGCGTTCAGCCCCAGCATTTT	CASSLEGQGVQPQHF